A single sample gave rise to the 16 T cell receptor beta chains below, sequenced in a study of T cell responses to AZD1222 COVID-19 vaccine. Repertoires were generated with immunoSEQ multiplex PCR, while TCRdb's copy carries only in-frame clones and drops some. The table includes under 170,000 clones, more than 85% detected once. The material was peripheral blood, obtained 28 days after the second AZD1222 dose. The receptor source for this set is an adult who received the AZD1222 COVID-19 vaccine.

The chain has TRBV5-1 and TRBJ1-2, with 7 bases lining up with TRBD1. Trimming cost V 5 bases and J 0 bases; bases outside gene matches: 7. The CDR3 loop spans 15 amino acids. Germline CDR1 is SGHRS and CDR2 is YFSETQ. The CDR3 sequence: CASRVLGTANYGYTF. Here the CDR3 DNA reads TGCGCCAGCAGGGTGCTCGGGACAGCTAACTATGGCTACACCTTC.

The J gene is TRBJ2-7, the V gene TRBV3-1 (or the pseudogene TRBV3-2), with D perhaps TRBD2 (5 bases). This CDR3 comprises 15 residues. Trimming took off 1 base at V and 3 bases at J, with 13 bases between the two ends. Germline values: CDR1 LGHDT, CDR2 YNNKEL (reference sequence). The CDR3 region is CASSQVGGPFYEQYF. The CDR3, as DNA: TGTGCCAGCAGCCAAGTTGGCGGGCCTTTCTACGAGCAGTACTTC.

This chain's CDR3 is CASSLTLAPSNEQFF. CDR3 DNA sequence: TGTGCCAGCAGCTTAACGCTAGCCCCTTCCAATGAGCAGTTCTTC. The gene calls are TRBV7-3 and TRBJ2-1; possibly TRBD2 for D (5 bases). The germline CDR1 and CDR2 sequences are SGHTA and FQGTGA. CDR3 length: 15 amino acids. The V and J ends lost 0 bases and 6 bases respectively, with 12 bases between them.

The V call is TRBV9, the J call TRBJ1-3; TRBD1 agrees at 10 bases. The CDR3 consists of 16 residues. CDR1 is SGDLS, CDR2 YYNGEE, per germline. The ends lost 4 bases at V and 0 bases at J; junction bases unmatched: 4. The CDR3 DNA follows: TGTGCCAGCAGCCCGGGACAGGGGAGCTCTGGAAACACCATATATTTT. This gives the protein CASSPGQGSSGNTIYF.

The V and J genes are TRBV15 and TRBJ1-6; no reliable D call. CDR1 is LNHNV and CDR2 is YYDKDF in the germline V gene (reference sequence). The length of the CDR3 is 15 residues. The V end lost 4 bases, the J end lost 8 bases, and 15 bases lay between the germline ends. DNA for the CDR3: TGTGCCACCAGCACGGCGGCCTTGAGACATTCACCCCTCCACTTT. It codes for CATSTAALRHSPLHF.

This clone was observed once. The V call is TRBV19, the J call TRBJ1-5; the D gene is possibly TRBD1 (5 bases). The CDR3 extends over 14 amino acids. With 2 bases removed from V and 0 bases from J, the gap between germline ends came to 5 bases. Germline CDR1 is LNHDA and CDR2 is SQIVND (reference sequence). In DNA, the CDR3 is TGTGCCAGTAGTATAAGGGGTAGCAATCAGCCCCAGCATTTT. Protein: CASSIRGSNQPQHF.

The V gene is TRBV27, the J gene TRBJ1-2, with 7 bases identical to TRBD1. CDR1 is MNHEY and CDR2 is SMNVEV in the germline V gene (reference sequence). This CDR3 comprises 14 residues. Trimming at V came to 3 bases and at J to 4 bases, leaving 5 bases not matched to a gene. As DNA, the CDR3 is TGTGCCAGCAGTTTCTCACAGGGGACCTATGGCTACACCTTC. Its translation is CASSFSQGTYGYTF.

The chain recombines TRBV21-1 with TRBJ2-1; the D call in the table, TRBD2, was not verified against the DNA. TRBV21-1 is listed as a pseudogene. The CDR3 sequence is 11 residues long. The CDR3 region is CASSKRLEQFF. As DNA, the CDR3 is TGTGCCAGCAGCAAAAGACTAGAGCAGTTCTTC.

The chain joins TRBV19 to TRBJ1-5, with a weak D call TRBD1 (5 bases). V lost 3 bases, J lost 0 bases, and 12 bases lay in between. CDR1 LNHDA and CDR2 SQIVND come from the germline V gene (reference sequence). The CDR3 loop spans 16 amino acids. The CDR3 here is CASSILGPSSNQPQHF. CDR3 in DNA: TGTGCCAGTAGTATTCTGGGGCCATCTAGCAATCAGCCCCAGCATTTT.

The chain uses TRBV7-6 and TRBJ2-1; 8 bases line up with TRBD2. The J segment lost 4 bases and the V segment lost 2 bases, leaving 4 bases of the junction unmatched. This CDR3 is 15 amino acids long. Per germline, CDR1 SGHVS and CDR2 FNYEAQ. The CDR3 nucleotides are TGTGCCAGCAGCTTATCAGCGGGAGAGTACAATGAGCAGTTCTTC. Translating it yields CASSLSAGEYNEQFF.

The gene calls are TRBV28 and TRBJ2-3, with 7 bases fitting TRBD2. The CDR3 has 16 amino acids. Germline-derived CDR1 and CDR2 are MDHEN and SYDVKM. J was trimmed by 4 bases and V by 2 bases; bases with no gene match: 9. The CDR3 DNA reads TGTGCCAGCAGTTTAGTGGGCGGGAGTTGGGCAGATACGCAGTATTTT. As protein: CASSLVGGSWADTQYF.

This sequence joins TRBV24-1 and TRBJ2-1; 7 nucleotides align to TRBD1. The CDR3 contains 17 residues. Looked up from germline, CDR1 is KGHDR and CDR2 is SFDVKD. With V trimmed by 0 bases and J by 4 bases, 8 bases remained unmatched. The CDR3 sequence: CATSDLMTGTDYNEQFF. The CDR3 DNA sequence: TGTGCCACCAGTGATTTGATGACCGGGACAGATTACAATGAGCAGTTCTTC.

The CDR3 region is CASSWDRDTGELFF. The CDR3 DNA is TGTGCCAGCAGCTGGGACAGAGACACCGGGGAGCTGTTTTTT. The chain recombines TRBV7-9 with TRBJ2-2, with TRBD1 matching over 7 bases. Per the germline V gene, CDR1 is SEHNR and CDR2 is FQNEAQ (reference sequence). V trimming: 4 bases; J trimming: 3 bases; junction bases outside the gene matches: 2. The CDR3 length is 14 residues. Looking up the rest from reference TRBV7-9 and TRBJ2-2 gives the full variable domain: DTGVSQNPRHKITKRGQNVTFRCDPISEHNRLYWYRQTLGQGPEFLTYFQNEAQLEKSRLLSDRFSAERPKGSFSTLEIQRTEQGDSAMYLCASSWDRDTGELFFGEGSRLTVL.

The V call is TRBV2, the J call TRBJ1-2; tentatively, D is TRBD1 (5 bases). This CDR3 has 14 amino acids. The V and J ends lost 6 bases and 4 bases respectively, with 15 bases between them. The germline gives CDR1 SNHLY, CDR2 FYNNEI. The CDR3 DNA reads TGTGCCAGCAGCGAGGGGACGACAGTCTATGGCTACACCTTC. The encoded protein is CASSEGTTVYGYTF.

The chain employs TRBV7-6 and TRBJ2-7, with 8 bases identical to TRBD1. J was trimmed by 3 bases and V by 5 bases; bases with no gene match: 9. The germline V gene encodes CDR1 SGHVS and CDR2 FNYEAQ. The length of the CDR3 is 15 residues. CDR3 sequence: CASSPGTGPVYEQYF. CDR3 nucleotides: TGTGCCAGCAGCCCGGGGACAGGCCCCGTCTACGAGCAGTACTTC.

The V call is TRBV4-3, the J call TRBJ2-1; D is possibly TRBD2 (5 bases). The V and J ends lost 4 bases and 10 bases respectively, with 14 bases between them. Germline loops: CDR1 LGHNA, CDR2 YSLEER. This CDR3 comprises 13 residues. In DNA, the CDR3 is TGCGCCAGCAGCCCGATTCTAGCATCCGAGCAGTTCTTC. Protein: CASSPILASEQFF.